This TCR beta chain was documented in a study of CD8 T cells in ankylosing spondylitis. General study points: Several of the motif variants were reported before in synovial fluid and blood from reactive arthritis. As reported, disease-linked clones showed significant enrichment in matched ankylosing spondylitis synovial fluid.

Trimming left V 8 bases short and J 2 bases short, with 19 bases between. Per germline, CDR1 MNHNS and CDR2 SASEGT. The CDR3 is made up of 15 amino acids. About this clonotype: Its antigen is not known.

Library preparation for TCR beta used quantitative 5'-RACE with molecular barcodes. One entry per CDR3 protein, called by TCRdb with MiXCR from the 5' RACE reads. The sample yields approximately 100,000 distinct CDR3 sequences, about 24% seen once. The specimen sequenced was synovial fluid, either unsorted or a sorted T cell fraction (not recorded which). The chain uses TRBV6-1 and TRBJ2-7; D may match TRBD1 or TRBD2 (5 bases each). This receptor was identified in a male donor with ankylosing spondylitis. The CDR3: CASSLGTFLPYEQYV. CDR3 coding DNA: TGTGCCAGCTCCTTAGGGACCTTCTTACCCTACGAGCAGTACGTC.